The rows below give T cell receptor beta chains drawn from one sample of a study of T cell responses to AZD1222 COVID-19 vaccine. Assay: immunoSEQ multiplex PCR; the TCRdb copy retains only in-frame clones and omits some. The table records nearly 90,000 clones, about nine tenths of them present only once. The sequencing here drew on peripheral blood, taken 28 days after the second AZD1222 dose. The receptors stem from an adult who received the AZD1222 COVID-19 vaccine. Each CDR3 is given with its conserved first and last residue.

j_call	v_call	cdr3_aa
TRBJ2-1	TRBV11-3	CASSLRGQGSYNEQFF
TRBJ2-7	TRBV4-3	CASSQEDGYEQYF
TRBJ1-5	TRBV10-3	CAIREGLGQEPQHF
TRBJ1-2	TRBV5-4	CASSLEVPGDGYTF
TRBJ2-5	TRBV18	CASSPPSTSKETQYF
TRBJ1-1	TRBV3-1/TRBV3-2	CASSHSTGNTEAFF
TRBJ1-5	TRBV19	CASLPWGSGNQPQHF
TRBJ1-1	TRBV5-4	CASSETAWTGRPEAFF
TRBJ1-3	TRBV6-6	CAHWGGATSGNTIYF
TRBJ1-1	TRBV18	CASSPTGEAFF
TRBJ2-7	TRBV9	CASSVTSGQYEQYF
TRBJ1-6	TRBV28	CASIWTGGKNSPLHF
TRBJ1-4	TRBV5-4	CASSSPGQLPEKLFF
TRBJ1-4	TRBV30	CASGSRALGTGAGGKLFF
TRBJ1-5	TRBV3-1/TRBV3-2	CASSQDGGQPQHF
TRBJ1-2	TRBV21-1	CASSKGRGQGAHGYTF
TRBJ1-2	TRBV6-1	CASSEAPGYGYTF
TRBJ1-1	TRBV9	CASSVGSPANTEAFF
TRBJ2-2	TRBV7-3	CASSFGGTSGELFF
TRBJ1-1	TRBV24-1	CATSDHRTVSGAFF
TRBJ1-6	TRBV14	CASRDRNSPLHF
TRBJ1-4	TRBV29-1	CSVDSGRVTNEKLFF
TRBJ2-1	TRBV5-1	CASSTPHGQGNYNEQFF
TRBJ2-1	TRBV19	CASSMAPNSYNEQFF
TRBJ2-5	TRBV10-3	CAISSPGTRETQYF
TRBJ1-1	TRBV27	CASSFADSLNTEAFF
TRBJ1-2	TRBV6-5	CASNSADYGYTF
TRBJ1-5	TRBV3-1/TRBV3-2	CASSQGRGQPQHF
TRBJ2-2	TRBV7-9	CASSLGKAELFF
TRBJ1-2	TRBV4-1	CASSQGRQPYGYTF
TRBJ2-7	TRBV27	CASSPPSYGGTGGDYEQYF
TRBJ1-2	TRBV5-1	CASSLFLGEDGYTF
TRBJ1-2	TRBV6-5	CASTPGTGKGYTF
TRBJ1-2	TRBV19	CASGAYYGYTF
TRBJ2-3	TRBV19	CASSIRGELPIDTQYF
TRBJ1-1	TRBV19	CASSSQRNTEAFF
TRBJ1-2	TRBV12-3/TRBV12-4	CASSQGQWGGYTF